This paragraph reports one T cell receptor beta chain. Its target is unknown. This sample was taken from a study of monozygotic twins with inflammatory bowel disease. Points from the study as a whole: Twin concordance left repertoire similarity unchanged, with limited power a possible explanation for this lack of difference.

From germline, CDR1 is SGHTS and CDR2 YDEGEE. The CDR3 extends over 15 amino acids. Template-switch reactions added UMIs with a 6-nucleotide sample barcode. TCRdb re-called the 5' RACE reads; one entry per CDR3 protein, DNA not given. Its table records about 380,000 distinct CDR3 sequences. A roughly 2.5 ml blood sample was drawn per donor. The chain employs TRBV5-8 and TRBJ2-1; TCRdb gives TRBD1 as the D gene, but with no DNA this cannot be confirmed. The source is a human donor with ulcerative colitis or Crohn's disease, or a healthy co-twin of an affected twin (not recorded which). What was sequenced was blood. CDR3 sequence reads: CASSLPGTGLNEQFF.